The source of this TCR beta chain is a study of blood T cell repertoires in COVID-19. About the study: T cells, B-cell-depleted T cells, or PBMCs provided the cDNA or gDNA that served as material.

Original processing methods: Reference gene primer amplification gave nucleated cell count estimates. Sequencing was performed with immunoSEQ multiplex PCR; in TCRdb, only in-frame clones are kept and a portion is missing. That table is the source of V, J and clone size, and D and trimming were worked out from the DNA. Among some 11,000 clones listed, 75% to 90% were seen once. This CDR3 is 13 amino acids long. Germline CDR1 and CDR2: LNHDA and SQIVND (reference sequence). V lost 3 bases, J lost 3 bases, and 9 bases lay in between. The clonotype comes from a human donor in a cohort sampled during active COVID-19. Sequenced: peripheral blood. V usage is TRBV19 and J usage is TRBJ2-7; a weak D match, TRBD1 (5 bases). The chain's CDR3 is CASSISTVYEQYF. The DNA for the CDR3 is TGTGCCAGTAGTATCTCGACAGTCTACGAGCAGTACTTC.